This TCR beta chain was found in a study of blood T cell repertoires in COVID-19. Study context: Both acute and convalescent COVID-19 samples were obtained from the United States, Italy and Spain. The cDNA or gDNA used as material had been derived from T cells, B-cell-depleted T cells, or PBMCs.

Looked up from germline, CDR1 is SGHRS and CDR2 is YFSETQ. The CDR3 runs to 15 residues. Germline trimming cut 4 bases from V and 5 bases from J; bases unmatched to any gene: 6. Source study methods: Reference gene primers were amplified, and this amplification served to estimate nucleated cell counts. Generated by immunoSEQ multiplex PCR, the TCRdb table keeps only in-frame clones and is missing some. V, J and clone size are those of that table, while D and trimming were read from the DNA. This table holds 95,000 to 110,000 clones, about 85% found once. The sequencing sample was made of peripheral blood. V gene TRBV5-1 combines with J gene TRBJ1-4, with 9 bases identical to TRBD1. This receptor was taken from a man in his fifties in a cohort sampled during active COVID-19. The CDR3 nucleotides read TGCGCCAGCAGCCACTCCGGGACAGGGAATGAAAAACTGTTTTTT. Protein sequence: CASSHSGTGNEKLFF. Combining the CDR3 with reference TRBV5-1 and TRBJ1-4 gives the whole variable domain KAGVTQTPRYLIKTRGQQVTLSCSPISGHRSVSWYQQTPGQGLQFLFEYFSETQRNKGNFPGRFSGRQFSNSRSEMNVSTLELGDSALYLCASSHSGTGNEKLFFGSGTQLSVL.